The source of this T cell receptor beta chain is a study of PD-1 blockade in classical Hodgkin lymphoma. Study-wide findings and caveats: Baseline diversity resembling that of newly diagnosed patients was seen in complete responders.

All the patients suffered relapse after autologous stem cell transplantation, and brentuximab vedotin exposure differed. Thawed PBMCs were subjected to magnetic negative selection, which yielded isolated CD8+ T cells. TCRdb's table, derived via immunoSEQ multiplex PCR, lists solely in-frame clones and lacks some. Here the sample spans a few thousand clones, 65% to 75% being singletons. The V gene's germline CDR1 is MDHEN and CDR2 SYDVKM. This CDR3 has 14 amino acids. The V end lost 3 bases, the J end lost 3 bases, and 10 bases lay between the germline ends. A word on this clone: Its target is unknown.

Sample: CD8+ T cells from blood, taken at baseline. This sequence originates from a human donor with classical Hodgkin lymphoma. The chain is built from TRBV28 and TRBJ2-3; D is undetermined. CDR3 bases: TGTGCCAGCAGTTTCGTGATGGGGACAGATACGCAGTATTTT. This gives the protein CASSFVMGTDTQYF.